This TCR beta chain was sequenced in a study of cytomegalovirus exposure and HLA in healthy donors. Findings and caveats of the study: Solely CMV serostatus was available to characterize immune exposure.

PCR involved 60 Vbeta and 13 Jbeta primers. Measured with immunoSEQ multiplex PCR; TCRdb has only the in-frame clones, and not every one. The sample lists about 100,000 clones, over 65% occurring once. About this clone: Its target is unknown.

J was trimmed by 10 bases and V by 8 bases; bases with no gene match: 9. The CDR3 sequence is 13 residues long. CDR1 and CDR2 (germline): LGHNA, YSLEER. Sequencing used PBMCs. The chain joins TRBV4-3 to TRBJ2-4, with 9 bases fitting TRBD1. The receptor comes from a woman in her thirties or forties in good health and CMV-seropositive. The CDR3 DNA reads TGCGCCAGCGGACCGGGACAGGGAGGAATTCAGTACTTC. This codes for CASGPGQGGIQYF.